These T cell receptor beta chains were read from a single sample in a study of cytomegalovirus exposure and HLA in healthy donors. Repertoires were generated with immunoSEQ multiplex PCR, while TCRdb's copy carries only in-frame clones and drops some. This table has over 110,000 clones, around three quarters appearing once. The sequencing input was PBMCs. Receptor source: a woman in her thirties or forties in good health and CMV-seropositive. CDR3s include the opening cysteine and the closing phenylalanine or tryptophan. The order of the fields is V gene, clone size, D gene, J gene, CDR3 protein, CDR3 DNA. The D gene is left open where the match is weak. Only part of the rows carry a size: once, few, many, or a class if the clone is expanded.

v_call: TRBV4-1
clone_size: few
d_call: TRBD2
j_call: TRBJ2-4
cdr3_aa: CASSQEIGRVKNIQYF
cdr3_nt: TGCGCCAGCAGCCAAGAAATCGGGAGGGTCAAAAACATTCAGTACTTC

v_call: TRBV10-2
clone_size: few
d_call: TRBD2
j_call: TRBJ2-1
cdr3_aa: CASRTAGGGTYNEQFF
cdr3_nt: TGCGCCAGCAGGACGGCCGGCGGGGGAACTTACAATGAGCAGTTCTTC

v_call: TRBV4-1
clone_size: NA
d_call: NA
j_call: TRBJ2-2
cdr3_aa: CASSQDPGLANTGELFF
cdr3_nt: TGCGCCAGCAGCCAAGACCCGGGACTCGCCAACACCGGGGAGCTGTTTTTT

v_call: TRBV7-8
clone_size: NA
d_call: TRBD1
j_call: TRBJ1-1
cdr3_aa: CASGWVTGTGDTEAFF
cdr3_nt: TGTGCCAGCGGATGGGTCACCGGGACAGGGGACACTGAAGCTTTCTTT

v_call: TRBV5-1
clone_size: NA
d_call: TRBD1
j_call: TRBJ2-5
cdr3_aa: CASSTYGTDQETQYF
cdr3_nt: TGCGCCAGCAGCACCTACGGGACAGACCAAGAGACCCAGTACTTC

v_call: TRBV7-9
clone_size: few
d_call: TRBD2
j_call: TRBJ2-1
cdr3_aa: CASSTGTSGTNEQFF
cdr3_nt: TGTGCCAGCAGCACCGGGACTAGCGGGACCAATGAGCAGTTCTTC

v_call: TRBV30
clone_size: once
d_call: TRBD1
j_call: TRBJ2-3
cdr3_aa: CAWSQSRGDTQYF
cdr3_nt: TGTGCCTGGAGTCAAAGCAGGGGGGATACGCAGTATTTT

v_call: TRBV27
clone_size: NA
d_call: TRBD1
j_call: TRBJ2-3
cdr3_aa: CASSSGQGVGDTQYF
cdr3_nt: TGTGCCAGCAGTTCGGGACAGGGGGTGGGAGATACGCAGTATTTT

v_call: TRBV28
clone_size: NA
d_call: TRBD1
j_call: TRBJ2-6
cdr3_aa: CASGQGAIGANVLTF
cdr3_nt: TGTGCCAGCGGGCAGGGGGCGATTGGGGCCAACGTCCTGACTTTC

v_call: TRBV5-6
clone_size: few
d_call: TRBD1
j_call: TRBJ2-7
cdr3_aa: CASSWDRDIYEQYF
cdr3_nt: TGTGCCAGCAGCTGGGACAGGGATATCTACGAGCAGTACTTC

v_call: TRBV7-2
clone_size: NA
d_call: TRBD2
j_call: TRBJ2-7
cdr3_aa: CASSWSSGSSYEQYF
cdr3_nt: TGTGCCAGCAGCTGGAGTAGCGGGAGCTCCTACGAGCAGTACTTC

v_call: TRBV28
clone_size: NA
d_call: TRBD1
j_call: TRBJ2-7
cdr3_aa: CASSSRRTGTYEQYF
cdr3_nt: TGTGCCAGCAGTTCCCGGCGGACAGGGACCTACGAGCAGTACTTC

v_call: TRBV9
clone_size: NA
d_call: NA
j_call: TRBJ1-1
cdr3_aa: CASSVVLAADTEAFF
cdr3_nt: TGTGCCAGCAGCGTAGTGCTGGCGGCGGACACTGAAGCTTTCTTT

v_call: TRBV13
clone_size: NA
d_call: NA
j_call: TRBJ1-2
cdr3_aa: CASSRETGKYGYTF
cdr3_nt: TGTGCCAGCAGCCGTGAAACAGGGAAATATGGCTACACCTTC

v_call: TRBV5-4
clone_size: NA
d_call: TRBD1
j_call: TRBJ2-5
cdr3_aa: CASSLETGFGVAQYF
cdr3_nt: TGTGCCAGCAGCTTAGAGACAGGGTTTGGGGTGGCCCAGTACTTC

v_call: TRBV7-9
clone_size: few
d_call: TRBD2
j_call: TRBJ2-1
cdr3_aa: CASSLSLAGAHNEQFF
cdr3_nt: TGTGCCAGCAGCTTAAGCCTAGCGGGAGCTCACAATGAGCAGTTCTTC

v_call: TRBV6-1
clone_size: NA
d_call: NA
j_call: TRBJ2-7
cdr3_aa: CASPDSSYEQYF
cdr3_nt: TGTGCCAGCCCGGACAGCTCCTACGAGCAGTACTTC

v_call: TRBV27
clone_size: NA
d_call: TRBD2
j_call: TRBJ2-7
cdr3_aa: CASSLRGAGGNSYEQYF
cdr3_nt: TGTGCCAGCAGTTTACGGGGAGCGGGGGGTAACTCCTACGAGCAGTACTTC

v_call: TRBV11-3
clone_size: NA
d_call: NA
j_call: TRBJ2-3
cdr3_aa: CASSSSARDTQYF
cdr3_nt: TGTGCCAGCAGCTCAAGCGCCCGAGATACGCAGTATTTT

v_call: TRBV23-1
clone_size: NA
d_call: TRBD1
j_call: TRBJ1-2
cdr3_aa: CASSQLPGQILYGYTF
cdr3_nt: TGCGCCAGCAGTCAACTTCCGGGACAGATTCTCTATGGCTACACCTTC

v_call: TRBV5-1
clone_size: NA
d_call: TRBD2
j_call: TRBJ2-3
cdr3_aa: CASSLKSSGPSDTQYF
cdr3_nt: TGCGCCAGCAGCTTGAAATCTAGCGGGCCGTCAGATACGCAGTATTTT

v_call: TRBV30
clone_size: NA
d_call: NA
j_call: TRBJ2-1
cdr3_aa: CAWSYEASHNEQFF
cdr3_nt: TGTGCCTGGAGTTACGAGGCCTCCCACAATGAGCAGTTCTTC

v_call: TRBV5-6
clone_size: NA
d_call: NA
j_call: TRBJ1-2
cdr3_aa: CASSQYYGYTF
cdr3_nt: TGTGCCAGCAGCCAGTACTATGGCTACACCTTC

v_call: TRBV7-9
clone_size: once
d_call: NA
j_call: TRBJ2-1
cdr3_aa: CASSLVPDRGNEQFF
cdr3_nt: TGTGCCAGCAGCTTAGTTCCAGATCGTGGCAATGAGCAGTTCTTC

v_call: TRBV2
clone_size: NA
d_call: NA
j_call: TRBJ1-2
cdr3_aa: CASSDRNYGYTF
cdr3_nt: TGTGCCAGCAGTGACCGTAACTATGGCTACACCTTC

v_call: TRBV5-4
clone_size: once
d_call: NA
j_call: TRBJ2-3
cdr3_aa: CASSPSSTDTQYF
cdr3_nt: TGTGCCAGCAGCCCGTCTAGCACAGATACGCAGTATTTT

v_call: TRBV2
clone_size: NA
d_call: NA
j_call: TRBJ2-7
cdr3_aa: CAPNYEQYF
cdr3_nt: TGTGCCCCGAACTACGAGCAGTACTTC

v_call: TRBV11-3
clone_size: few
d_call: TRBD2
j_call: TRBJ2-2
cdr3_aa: CASSLDGRAGTGELFF
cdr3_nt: TGTGCCAGCAGCTTAGACGGGAGGGCCGGCACCGGGGAGCTGTTTTTT

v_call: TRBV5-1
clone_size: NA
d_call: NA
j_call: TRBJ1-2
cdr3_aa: CASSFLTVYGYTF
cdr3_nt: TGCGCCAGCAGCTTCCTAACAGTCTATGGCTACACCTTC

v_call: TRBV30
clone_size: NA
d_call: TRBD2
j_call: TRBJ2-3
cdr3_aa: CAWRLAGTDTQYF
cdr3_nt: TGTGCCTGGAGACTAGCGGGGACAGATACGCAGTATTTT

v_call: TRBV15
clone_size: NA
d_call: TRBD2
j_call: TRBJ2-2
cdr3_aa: CATSRDYQRELTGELFF
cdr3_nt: TGTGCCACCAGCAGAGATTATCAGCGGGAGTTAACCGGGGAGCTGTTTTTT

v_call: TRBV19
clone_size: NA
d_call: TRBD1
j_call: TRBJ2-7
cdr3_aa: CARPGQGADDEQYF
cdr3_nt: TGTGCCAGACCCGGACAGGGCGCCGATGACGAGCAGTACTTC

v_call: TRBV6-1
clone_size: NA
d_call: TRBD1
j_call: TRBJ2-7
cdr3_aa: CAISGPPRGGEADEQYF
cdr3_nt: TGTGCCATCAGTGGGCCACCTAGAGGGGGCGAAGCTGACGAGCAGTACTTC

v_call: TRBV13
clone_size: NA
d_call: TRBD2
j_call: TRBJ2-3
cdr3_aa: CASSRGTSGKWADTQYF
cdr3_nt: TGTGCCAGCAGCCGGGGGACTAGCGGGAAATGGGCAGATACGCAGTATTTT

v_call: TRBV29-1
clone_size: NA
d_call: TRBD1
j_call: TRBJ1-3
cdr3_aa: CSVDGGGARGNTIYF
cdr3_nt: TGCAGCGTTGATGGAGGGGGCGCTAGGGGAAACACCATATATTTT

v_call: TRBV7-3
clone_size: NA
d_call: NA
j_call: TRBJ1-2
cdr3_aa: CASRPSGGAGGYTF
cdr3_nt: TGTGCCAGCAGACCCAGCGGGGGGGCGGGAGGCTACACCTTC

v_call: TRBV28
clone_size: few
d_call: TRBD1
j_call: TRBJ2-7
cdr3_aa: CASSTTGASSYEQYF
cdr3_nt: TGTGCCAGCAGTACTACAGGGGCTAGCTCCTACGAGCAGTACTTC

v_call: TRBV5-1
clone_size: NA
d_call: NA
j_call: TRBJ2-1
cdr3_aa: CASSAYPSLGVNEQFF
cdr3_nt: TGCGCCAGCAGCGCCTACCCTAGTCTCGGAGTCAATGAGCAGTTCTTC

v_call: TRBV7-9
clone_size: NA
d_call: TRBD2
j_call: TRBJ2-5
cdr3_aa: CACGGRNYQETQYF
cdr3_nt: TGTGCCTGCGGGGGGCGGAATTACCAAGAGACCCAGTACTTC

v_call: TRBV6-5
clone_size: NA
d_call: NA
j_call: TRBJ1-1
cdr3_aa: CASRDGQQNTEAFF
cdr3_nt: TGTGCCAGCAGGGATGGACAGCAGAACACTGAAGCTTTCTTT

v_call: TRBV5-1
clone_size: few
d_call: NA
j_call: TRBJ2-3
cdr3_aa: CASSLVGGGTDTQYF
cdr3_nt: TGCGCCAGCAGCTTGGTGGGCGGGGGCACAGATACGCAGTATTTT

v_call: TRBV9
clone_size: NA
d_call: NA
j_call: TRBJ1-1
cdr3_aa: CASSVGGFRENTEAFF
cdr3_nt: TGTGCCAGCAGCGTAGGAGGGTTTCGAGAAAACACTGAAGCTTTCTTT

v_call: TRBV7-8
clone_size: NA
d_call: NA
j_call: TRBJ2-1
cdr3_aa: CASSLGGLEQFF
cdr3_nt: TGTGCCAGCAGCTTAGGAGGACTAGAGCAGTTCTTC

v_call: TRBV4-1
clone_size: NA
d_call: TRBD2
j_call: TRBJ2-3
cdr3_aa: CASSFSGRGTDTQYF
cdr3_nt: TGCGCCAGCAGCTTTAGCGGGAGGGGCACAGATACGCAGTATTTT

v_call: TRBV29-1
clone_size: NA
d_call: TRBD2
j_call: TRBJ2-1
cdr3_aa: CSVHGLAGGSEQFF
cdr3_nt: TGCAGCGTCCACGGACTAGCGGGAGGTTCTGAGCAGTTCTTC

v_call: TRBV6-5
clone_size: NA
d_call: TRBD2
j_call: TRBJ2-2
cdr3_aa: CASSYLAGVLTGELFF
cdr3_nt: TGTGCCAGCAGTTACTTGGCGGGAGTACTCACCGGGGAGCTGTTTTTT

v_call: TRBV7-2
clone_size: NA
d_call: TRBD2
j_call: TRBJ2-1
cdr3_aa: CASLINLAGVEQFF
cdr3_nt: TGTGCCAGCCTTATAAACCTAGCGGGAGTTGAGCAGTTCTTC

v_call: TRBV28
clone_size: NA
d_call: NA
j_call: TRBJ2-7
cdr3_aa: CASSLTPRGYEQYF
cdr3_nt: TGTGCCAGCAGTTTAACTCCTAGGGGTTACGAGCAGTACTTC

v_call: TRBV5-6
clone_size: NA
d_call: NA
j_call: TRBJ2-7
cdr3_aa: CASSWASSYEQYF
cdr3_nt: TGTGCCAGCAGTTGGGCGTCGTCCTACGAGCAGTACTTC

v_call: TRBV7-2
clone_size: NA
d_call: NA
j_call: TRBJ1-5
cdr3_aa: CASSFLRGYNQPQHF
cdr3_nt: TGTGCCAGCAGCTTCCTCCGGGGGTACAATCAGCCCCAGCATTTT

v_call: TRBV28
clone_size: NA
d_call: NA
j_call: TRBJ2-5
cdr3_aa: CASSFQGASSTQYF
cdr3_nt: TGTGCCAGCAGTTTTCAAGGAGCTAGTTCCACCCAGTACTTC

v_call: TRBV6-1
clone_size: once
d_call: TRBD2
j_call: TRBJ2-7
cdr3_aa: CASSELLAGGLHEQYF
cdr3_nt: TGTGCCAGCAGTGAACTACTAGCGGGAGGGCTCCACGAGCAGTACTTC

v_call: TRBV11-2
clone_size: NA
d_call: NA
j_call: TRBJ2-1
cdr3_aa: CASSLEFQGRDEQFF
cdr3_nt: TGTGCCAGCAGCTTAGAATTCCAGGGGCGAGATGAGCAGTTCTTC

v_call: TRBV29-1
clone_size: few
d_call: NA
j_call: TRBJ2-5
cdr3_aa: CSVAGIGGQETQYF
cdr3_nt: TGCAGCGTTGCCGGGATTGGAGGGCAAGAGACCCAGTACTTC

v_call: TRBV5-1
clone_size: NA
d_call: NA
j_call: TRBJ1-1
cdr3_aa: CASSLALVGGKAFF
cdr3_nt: TGCGCCAGCAGCTTGGCGCTCGTAGGAGGGAAAGCTTTCTTT